Sequencing of this T cell receptor beta chain was carried out in a study of T cell responses to AZD1222 COVID-19 vaccine. Sequencing was performed with immunoSEQ multiplex PCR; in TCRdb, only in-frame clones are kept and a portion is missing. The sample contains approximately 180,000 clones, approximately 90% of which appear only once. J was trimmed by 2 bases and V by 5 bases; bases with no gene match: 2. The CDR3 covers 15 residues. Germline CDR1 and CDR2: SGHTA and FQGNSA. The source of this sequence is an adult in good health. The V gene is TRBV7-2, the J gene TRBJ2-6; 8 nucleotides match TRBD1. The source was peripheral blood, collected on day 0 of AZD1222 vaccination. In nucleotides, the CDR3 is TGTGCCAGCAGCCCCAGGGGGCCTGGGGCCAACGTCCTGACTTTC. It specifies CASSPRGPGANVLTF.